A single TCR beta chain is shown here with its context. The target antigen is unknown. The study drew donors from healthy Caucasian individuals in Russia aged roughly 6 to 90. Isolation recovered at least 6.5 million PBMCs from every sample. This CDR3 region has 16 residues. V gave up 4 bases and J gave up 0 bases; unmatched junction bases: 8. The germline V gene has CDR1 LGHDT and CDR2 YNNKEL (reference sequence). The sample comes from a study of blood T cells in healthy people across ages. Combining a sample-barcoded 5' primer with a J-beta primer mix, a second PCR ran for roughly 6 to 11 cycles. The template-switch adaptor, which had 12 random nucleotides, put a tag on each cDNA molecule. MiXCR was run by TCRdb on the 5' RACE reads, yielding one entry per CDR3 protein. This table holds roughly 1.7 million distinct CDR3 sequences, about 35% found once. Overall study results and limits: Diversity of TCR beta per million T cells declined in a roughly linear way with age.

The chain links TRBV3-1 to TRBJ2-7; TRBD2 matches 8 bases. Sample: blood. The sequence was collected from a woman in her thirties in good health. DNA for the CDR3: TGTGCCAGCAGCCTCGGACTAGCCCCATCCTCCTACGAGCAGTACTTC. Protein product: CASSLGLAPSSYEQYF.